The rows below give T cell receptor beta chains drawn from one sample of a study of patients and donors after allogeneic stem cell transplantation. Via MiXCR, TCRdb re-called the RT-PCR reads, giving one row per CDR3 protein. The data hold about 960,000 distinct CDR3 sequences, with approximately 18% observed a single time. Sequenced sample: blood, either unsorted or a sorted T cell fraction (not recorded which). These receptors were collected from a human donor who was either an allogeneic HSCT recipient or a stem cell or donor lymphocyte infusion donor (not recorded which). It is not recorded whose cells these are; they may come from a transplant donor. Both conserved end residues are part of each CDR3. D genes are given only for firm matches. For some rows the clone size is stated as once, few or many, or as a class when expanded; others skip it.

j_gene | d_gene | abundance | v_gene | CDR3nt | CDR3aa
TRBJ2-1 | TRBD2 | few | TRBV25-1 | TGTGCCAGCAGTGATCCCTCACTAGCGGGATCCTACAATGAGCAGTTCTTC | CASSDPSLAGSYNEQFF
TRBJ2-1 | TRBD1 | few | TRBV5-6 | TGTGCCAGCACGGGACAGGGGAGGAATGAGCAGTTCTTC | CASTGQGRNEQFF
TRBJ2-2 | NA | NA | TRBV14 | TGTGCCAGCAGCCAAGAGGGAGGGGGCGCTTGGACCGGGGAGCTGTTTTTT | CASSQEGGGAWTGELFF
TRBJ2-2 | TRBD1 | few | TRBV3-1 | TGTGCCAGCAGCCAAGAAACAGGGGGTCGCACCGGGGAGCTGTTTTTT | CASSQETGGRTGELFF
TRBJ1-2 | NA | few | TRBV5-6 | TGTGCCAGCAGCTTGTGGGGATTCCCCTTCATAGGCACCTTC | CASSLWGFPFIGTF
TRBJ1-2 | TRBD1 | NA | TRBV7-2 | TGTGCCAGCAGCTTAGGTCGCGGACAGGCTTACTATGGCTACACCTTC | CASSLGRGQAYYGYTF
TRBJ1-4 | NA | NA | TRBV12-3/TRBV12-4 | TGTGCCAGCAGTCACCGGGGGCGGAGGGCTAATGAAAAACTGTTTTTT | CASSHRGRRANEKLFF
TRBJ2-3 | NA | NA | TRBV12-3/TRBV12-4 | TGTGCCAGCAGGATCACCGCCGCGGCGGATACGCAGTATTTT | CASRITAAADTQYF
TRBJ2-7 | NA | few | TRBV24-1 | TGTGCCACCAGTGATTCCCAGGCACCCATTAACGAGCAGTACTTC | CATSDSQAPINEQYF
TRBJ1-1 | NA | few | TRBV9 | TGTGCCAGCAGCGTGGGGGGGCGGTTCCCGAACACTGAAGCTTTCTTT | CASSVGGRFPNTEAFF